Listed below are T cell receptor beta chains from one sample, sequenced in a study of cytotoxic CD8 clonotypes in ibrutinib-treated CLL. Clones were sequenced by immunoSEQ multiplex PCR, and TCRdb holds only the in-frame ones, with some missing. The sample shows approximately 100,000 clones, approximately 78% of them seen only once. The input for sequencing was PBMCs, taken after 12 months of ibrutinib treatment. Receptors originate from a human donor with chronic lymphocytic leukemia. CDR3s include the opening cysteine and the closing phenylalanine or tryptophan. Each record gives: J gene, clone size, V gene, D gene, CDR3 protein, CDR3 DNA. The D gene is left open where the match is weak. Rows give clone size only sometimes, using once, few, many, or a class for an expanded clone.

TRBJ1-5,few,TRBV21-1,.,CASSKAGPAGAQPQHF,TGTGCCAGCAGCAAAGCTGGCCCAGCCGGCGCTCAGCCCCAGCATTTT
TRBJ2-2,few,TRBV7-9,.,CAQGGTNLNTGELFF,TGTGCCCAGGGGGGGACAAATCTGAACACCGGGGAGCTGTTTTTT
TRBJ2-7,few,TRBV4-3,.,CASSQVPGYEQYF,TGCGCCAGCAGCCAAGTTCCTGGGTACGAGCAGTACTTC
TRBJ2-7,.,TRBV7-2,.,CASSPRGSSYEQYF,TGTGCCAGCAGTCCCCGAGGGAGCTCCTACGAGCAGTACTTC
TRBJ2-7,.,TRBV7-3,.,CASSPGTGTYEQYF,TGTGCCAGCAGCCCAGGGACCGGTACCTACGAGCAGTACTTC
TRBJ1-1,.,TRBV7-8,TRBD1,CASSRGQGFFEAFF,TGTGCCAGCAGCCGCGGACAGGGGTTTTTTGAAGCTTTCTTT
TRBJ1-1,.,TRBV7-2,.,CASSLALDRTEAFF,TGTGCCAGCAGCTTAGCGCTCGACAGAACTGAAGCTTTCTTT
TRBJ1-2,.,TRBV29-1,.,CSAQSDVRYGYTF,TGCAGCGCCCAGTCGGATGTACGCTATGGCTACACCTTC
TRBJ2-1,.,TRBV27,TRBD2,CASSSGTSYNEQFF,TGTGCCAGCAGTTCCGGGACTAGCTACAATGAGCAGTTCTTC
TRBJ1-2,.,TRBV29-1,TRBD1,CSFPGTVDGYTF,TGCAGCTTTCCCGGGACAGTCGACGGCTACACCTTC
TRBJ1-2,.,TRBV29-1,.,CSAGERGPNYGYTF,TGCAGCGCGGGGGAGAGGGGCCCAAACTATGGCTACACCTTC
TRBJ2-1,.,TRBV25-1,TRBD1,CASSDSGTGRIEQFF,TGTGCCAGCAGTGATTCCGGGACAGGTCGTATTGAGCAGTTCTTC
TRBJ1-4,.,TRBV28,TRBD1,CASSTRTGSNEKLFF,TGTGCCAGCAGTACAAGGACAGGGTCTAATGAAAAACTGTTTTTT
TRBJ2-7,.,TRBV7-3,.,CASSLTANSYEQYF,TGTGCCAGCAGCTTAACGGCAAACTCCTACGAGCAGTACTTC
TRBJ2-1,.,TRBV29-1,.,CSVVLGSSYNEQFF,TGCAGCGTCGTACTAGGGAGCTCCTACAATGAGCAGTTCTTC
TRBJ1-5,.,TRBV28,.,CASSGGSNQPQHF,TGTGCCAGCAGTGGGGGTAGCAATCAGCCCCAGCATTTT
TRBJ2-7,.,TRBV6-5,TRBD2,CASSGLAAASYEQYF,TGTGCCAGCAGCGGACTAGCCGCAGCCTCCTACGAGCAGTACTTC
TRBJ2-7,.,TRBV5-5,.,CASSLVQTYEQYF,TGTGCCAGCAGCTTGGTACAGACTTACGAGCAGTACTTC
TRBJ2-2,.,TRBV10-3,.,CAHHAGDSNTGELFF,TGTGCCCACCACGCGGGTGATTCGAACACCGGGGAGCTGTTTTTT
TRBJ2-2,few,TRBV6-1,.,CASGTYEELFF,TGTGCCAGCGGCACTTACGAGGAGCTGTTTTTT
TRBJ2-7,.,TRBV7-2,TRBD1,CASSSMGQGSYEQYF,TGTGCCAGCAGCTCTATGGGACAGGGATCCTACGAGCAGTACTTC
TRBJ1-2,few,TRBV28,.,CASRLLRGGYTF,TGTGCCAGCAGACTCCTAAGGGGGGGCTACACCTTC
TRBJ2-3,.,TRBV7-7,TRBD1,CASSTGQVPDTQYF,TGTGCTAGCAGCACTGGACAGGTCCCAGATACGCAGTATTTT
TRBJ2-7,.,TRBV6-1,.,CASFAGQQYF,TGTGCCAGCTTTGCCGGTCAGCAGTACTTC
TRBJ2-7,few,TRBV27,TRBD2,CASSREGTGGYEQYF,TGTGCCAGCAGTCGGGAGGGGACGGGGGGTTACGAGCAGTACTTC
TRBJ2-7,.,TRBV5-6,TRBD1,CASSLVQDRGYF,TGTGCCAGCAGCTTGGTCCAGGACAGGGGATACTTC
TRBJ1-3,once,TRBV10-3,.,CAISKRSGNTIYF,TGTGCCATCAGCAAGAGATCTGGCAACACCATATATTTT
TRBJ1-2,.,TRBV29-1,.,CSVTGGYGYTF,TGCAGCGTTACCGGGGGCTATGGCTACACCTTC
TRBJ2-7,.,TRBV6-1,TRBD2,CASSLAGSYEQYF,TGTGCCAGCAGTTTAGCGGGCTCCTACGAGCAGTACTTC
TRBJ2-2,.,TRBV29-1,.,CSAPGGAGGELFF,TGCAGCGCCCCAGGGGGGGCGGGCGGGGAGCTGTTTTTT
TRBJ2-3,.,TRBV6-1,.,CASSEGRQPDTQYF,TGTGCCAGCAGTGAAGGCAGGCAACCAGATACGCAGTATTTT
TRBJ2-5,.,TRBV29-1,TRBD2,CSGVAGGMKTQYF,TGCAGCGGGGTAGCGGGGGGGATGAAGACCCAGTACTTC
TRBJ2-7,few,TRBV7-2,.,CASSSQAKGSYEQYF,TGTGCCAGCAGCTCTCAGGCGAAGGGCTCCTACGAGCAGTACTTC
TRBJ1-6,.,TRBV30,TRBD1,CAWRDRAYNSPLHF,TGTGCCTGGAGGGACAGGGCCTATAATTCACCCCTCCACTTT
TRBJ2-1,.,TRBV25-1,TRBD2,CASSEGGMGRDEQFF,TGTGCCAGCAGTGAAGGGGGGATGGGGAGGGATGAGCAGTTCTTC
TRBJ2-1,.,TRBV5-1,TRBD2,CASSLVAGDYNEQFF,TGCGCCAGCAGCTTGGTTGCGGGGGACTACAATGAGCAGTTCTTC
TRBJ2-1,.,TRBV5-1,TRBD2,CASSGGTSSEQFF,TGTGCCAGCAGCGGGGGGACTAGTTCTGAGCAGTTCTTC
TRBJ1-5,.,TRBV6-5,.,CASRRGTGSNQPQHF,TGTGCCAGCAGGAGGGGAACAGGGAGCAATCAGCCCCAGCATTTT
TRBJ2-7,.,TRBV30,.,CAVGRGAMGEQYF,TGTGCCGTGGGCAGGGGGGCAATGGGCGAGCAGTACTTC
TRBJ1-4,.,TRBV6-4,.,CASSDRFEMEKLFF,TGTGCCAGCAGTGACAGGTTTGAAATGGAAAAACTGTTTTTT
TRBJ2-7,.,TRBV14,.,CASSQGWGVSMGEQYF,TGTGCCAGCAGCCAAGGCTGGGGAGTCTCGATGGGAGAGCAGTACTTC
TRBJ1-1,.,TRBV4-2,TRBD1,CASSRTTGQEEAFF,TGTGCCAGCAGCCGAACCACGGGACAGGAGGAAGCTTTCTTT
TRBJ1-1,.,TRBV6-1,.,CASSEGGGYAEAFF,TGTGCCAGCAGTGAGGGGGGCGGGTACGCTGAAGCTTTCTTT
TRBJ1-5,.,TRBV4-1,.,CASSQDTGRSDQPQHF,TGCGCCAGCAGCCAAGACACCGGCCGCTCCGACCAGCCCCAGCATTTT
TRBJ2-7,.,TRBV4-2,.,CASSQVGQTGAYEQYF,TGTGCCAGCAGCCAAGTTGGACAGACCGGCGCCTACGAGCAGTACTTC
TRBJ2-5,.,TRBV9,TRBD2,CASSATSGVETQYF,TGTGCCAGCAGCGCGACTAGCGGGGTAGAGACCCAGTACTTC
TRBJ2-2,.,TRBV30,.,CAWSVDMTGELFF,TGTGCCTGGAGTGTTGATATGACCGGGGAGCTGTTTTTT
TRBJ2-7,.,TRBV5-4,.,CASRRTVGGEGEQYF,TGTGCCAGCAGACGGACGGTCGGGGGTGAGGGCGAGCAGTACTTC
TRBJ1-1,.,TRBV5-1,.,CASSFLRLNTEAFF,TGCGCCAGCAGCTTTTTGAGGTTGAACACTGAAGCTTTCTTT
TRBJ1-4,.,TRBV7-2,TRBD1,CASSLARFVGGTGGQGEKLFF,TGTGCCAGCAGCTTAGCAAGGTTCGTAGGAGGGACAGGGGGTCAGGGGGAAAAACTGTTTTTT
TRBJ2-2,.,TRBV2,.,CASRRTSGDTGELFF,TGTGCCAGCAGGCGCACCTCGGGCGACACCGGGGAGCTGTTTTTT
TRBJ1-5,few,TRBV7-2,TRBD1,CASSVGQGNQPQHF,TGTGCCAGCAGCGTAGGACAGGGCAATCAGCCCCAGCATTTT
TRBJ2-4,few,TRBV5-6,.,CASSGRGFTGNIQYF,TGTGCCAGCAGCGGGCGGGGCTTTACAGGGAACATTCAGTACTTC
TRBJ1-2,.,TRBV9,.,CASRGTNYGYTF,TGTGCCAGCAGGGGCACTAACTATGGCTACACCTTC